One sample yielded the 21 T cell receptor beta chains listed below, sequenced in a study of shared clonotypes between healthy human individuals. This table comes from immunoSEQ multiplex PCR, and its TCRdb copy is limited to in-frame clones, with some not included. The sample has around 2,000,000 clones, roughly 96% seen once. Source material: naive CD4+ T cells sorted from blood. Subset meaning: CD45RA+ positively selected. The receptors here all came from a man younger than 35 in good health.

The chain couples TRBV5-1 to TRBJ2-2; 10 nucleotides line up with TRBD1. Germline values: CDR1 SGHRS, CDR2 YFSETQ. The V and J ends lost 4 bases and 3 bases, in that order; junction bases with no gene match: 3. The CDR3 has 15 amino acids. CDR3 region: CASSPGQGDTGELFF. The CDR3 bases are TGCGCCAGCAGCCCCGGACAGGGGGACACCGGGGAGCTGTTTTTT.

The CDR3 protein is CASSGPGQGSAEAFF. The CDR3 DNA reads as TGCGCCAGCAGCGGGCCGGGACAGGGGAGCGCTGAAGCTTTCTTT. V and J are TRBV5-1 and TRBJ1-1, with 10 bases matching TRBD1. This CDR3 spans 15 amino acids. Germline CDR1 is SGHRS and CDR2 is YFSETQ. The trim removed 4 bases at V and 6 bases at J, leaving 9 bases unmatched.

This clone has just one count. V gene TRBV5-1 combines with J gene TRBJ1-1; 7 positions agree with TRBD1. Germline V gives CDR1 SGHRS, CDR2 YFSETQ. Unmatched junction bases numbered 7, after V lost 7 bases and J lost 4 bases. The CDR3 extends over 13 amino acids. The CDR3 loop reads CASLGQGGTEAFF. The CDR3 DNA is TGCGCCAGCTTGGGGCAGGGGGGCACTGAAGCTTTCTTT.

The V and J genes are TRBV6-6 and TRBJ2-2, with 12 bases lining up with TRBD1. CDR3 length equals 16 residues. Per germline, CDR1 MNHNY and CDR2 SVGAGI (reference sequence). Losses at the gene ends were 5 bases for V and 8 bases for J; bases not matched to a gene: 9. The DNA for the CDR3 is TGTGCCAGCAGTAAACCGGGACAGGGGGCTTCTGGGGAGCTGTTTTTT. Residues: CASSKPGQGASGELFF.

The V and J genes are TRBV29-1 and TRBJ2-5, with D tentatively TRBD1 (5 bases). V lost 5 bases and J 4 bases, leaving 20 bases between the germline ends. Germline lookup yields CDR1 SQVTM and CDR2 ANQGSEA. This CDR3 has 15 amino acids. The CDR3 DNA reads TGCAGCGTTCCCGCCAGGGAATCATTTTTAGAGACCCAGTACTTC. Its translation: CSVPARESFLETQYF.

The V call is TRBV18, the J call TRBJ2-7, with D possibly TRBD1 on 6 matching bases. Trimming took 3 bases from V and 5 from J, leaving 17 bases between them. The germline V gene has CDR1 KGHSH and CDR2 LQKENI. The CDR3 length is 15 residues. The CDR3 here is CASSPPVTGQHEQYF. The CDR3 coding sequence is TGTGCCAGCTCACCGCCTGTAACCGGACAGCACGAGCAGTACTTC. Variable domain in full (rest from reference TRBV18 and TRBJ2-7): NAGVMQNPRHLVRRRGQEARLRCSPMKGHSHVYWYRQLPEEGLKFMVYLQKENIIDESGMPKERFSAEFPKEGPSILRIQQVVRGDSAAYFCASSPPVTGQHEQYFGPGTRLTVT.

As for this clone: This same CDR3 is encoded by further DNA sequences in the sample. CDR3 coding DNA: TGTGCCAGCAGCCCCTCTGGAAACACCATATATTTT. Its protein is CASSPSGNTIYF. The gene calls are TRBV2 and TRBJ1-3, with no clear D. There are 12 residues in the CDR3. The germline V gene encodes CDR1 SNHLY and CDR2 FYNNEI. V lost 6 bases, J lost 0 bases, and 3 bases lay in between. Variable domain in full (rest from reference TRBV2 and TRBJ1-3): EPEVTQTPSHQVTQMGQEVILRCVPISNHLYFYWYRQILGQKVEFLVSFYNNEISEKSEIFDDQFSVERPDGSNFTLKIRSTKLEDSAMYFCASSPSGNTIYFGEGSWLTVV.

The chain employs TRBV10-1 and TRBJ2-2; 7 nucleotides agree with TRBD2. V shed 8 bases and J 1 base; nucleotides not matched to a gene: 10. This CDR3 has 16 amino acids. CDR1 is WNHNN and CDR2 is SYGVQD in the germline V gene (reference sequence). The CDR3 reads CASGEILARNTGELFF. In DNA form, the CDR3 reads TGCGCCAGCGGGGAAATACTAGCGAGGAACACCGGGGAGCTGTTTTTT.

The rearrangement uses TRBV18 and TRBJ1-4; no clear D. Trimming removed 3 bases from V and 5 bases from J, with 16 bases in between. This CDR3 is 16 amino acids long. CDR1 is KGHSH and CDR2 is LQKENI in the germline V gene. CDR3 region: CASSPELASANEKLFF. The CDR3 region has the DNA TGTGCCAGCTCACCCGAACTTGCCAGTGCAAATGAAAAACTGTTTTTT. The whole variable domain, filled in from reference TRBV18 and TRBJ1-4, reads NAGVMQNPRHLVRRRGQEARLRCSPMKGHSHVYWYRQLPEEGLKFMVYLQKENIIDESGMPKERFSAEFPKEGPSILRIQQVVRGDSAAYFCASSPELASANEKLFFGSGTQLSVL.

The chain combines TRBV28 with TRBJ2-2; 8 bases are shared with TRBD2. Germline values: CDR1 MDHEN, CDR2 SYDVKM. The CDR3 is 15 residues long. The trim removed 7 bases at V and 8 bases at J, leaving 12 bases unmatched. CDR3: CASILSAGASGELFF. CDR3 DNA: TGTGCCAGCATTCTATCAGCGGGGGCGTCAGGGGAGCTGTTTTTT.

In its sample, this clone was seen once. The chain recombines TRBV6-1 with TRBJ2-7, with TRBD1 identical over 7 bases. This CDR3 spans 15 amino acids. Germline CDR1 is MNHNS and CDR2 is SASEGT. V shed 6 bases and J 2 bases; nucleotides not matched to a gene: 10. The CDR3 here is CASSVQGWGTYEQYF. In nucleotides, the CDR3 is TGTGCCAGCAGCGTACAGGGGTGGGGTACCTACGAGCAGTACTTC.

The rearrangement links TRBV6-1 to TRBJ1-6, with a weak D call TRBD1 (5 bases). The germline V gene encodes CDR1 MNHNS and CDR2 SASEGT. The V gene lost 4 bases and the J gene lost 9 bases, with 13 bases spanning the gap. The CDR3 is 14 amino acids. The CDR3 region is CASSAEGVGSPLHF. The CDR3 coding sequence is TGTGCCAGCAGTGCAGAAGGGGTTGGTTCACCCCTCCACTTT.

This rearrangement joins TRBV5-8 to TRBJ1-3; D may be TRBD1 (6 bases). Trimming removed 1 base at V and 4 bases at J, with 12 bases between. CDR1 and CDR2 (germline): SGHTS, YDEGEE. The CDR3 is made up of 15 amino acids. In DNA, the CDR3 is TGTGCCAGCAGCTTGCGTCGGGGGGCCGGAAACACCATATATTTT. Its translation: CASSLRRGAGNTIYF.

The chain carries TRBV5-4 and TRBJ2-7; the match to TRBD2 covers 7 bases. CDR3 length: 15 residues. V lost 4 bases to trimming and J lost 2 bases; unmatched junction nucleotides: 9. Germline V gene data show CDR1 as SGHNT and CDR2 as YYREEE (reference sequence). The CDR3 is CASSRSSSGTYEQYF. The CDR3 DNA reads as TGTGCCAGCAGCCGGTCGTCTAGCGGAACCTACGAGCAGTACTTC.

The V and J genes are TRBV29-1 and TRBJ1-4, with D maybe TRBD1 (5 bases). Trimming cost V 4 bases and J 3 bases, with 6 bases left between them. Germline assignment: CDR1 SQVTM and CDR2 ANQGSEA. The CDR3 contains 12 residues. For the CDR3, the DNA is TGCAGCGTTGGACAGCCTAATGAAAAACTGTTTTTT. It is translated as CSVGQPNEKLFF.

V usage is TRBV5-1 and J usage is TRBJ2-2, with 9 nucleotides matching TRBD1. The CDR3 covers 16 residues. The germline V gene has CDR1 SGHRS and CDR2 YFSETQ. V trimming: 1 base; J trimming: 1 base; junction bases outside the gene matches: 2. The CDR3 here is CASSLYRGQNTGELFF. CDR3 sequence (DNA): TGCGCCAGCAGCTTGTACAGGGGGCAGAACACCGGGGAGCTGTTTTTT.

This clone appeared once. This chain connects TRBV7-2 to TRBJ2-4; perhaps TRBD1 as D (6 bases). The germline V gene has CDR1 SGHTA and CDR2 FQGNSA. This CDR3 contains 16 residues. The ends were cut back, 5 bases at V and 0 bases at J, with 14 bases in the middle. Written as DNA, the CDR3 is TGTGCCAGCAGCCTGACAGGAGTTGGAGCCAAAAACATTCAGTACTTC. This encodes CASSLTGVGAKNIQYF. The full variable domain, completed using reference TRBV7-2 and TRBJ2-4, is GAGVSQSPSNKVTEKGKDVELRCDPISGHTALYWYRQSLGQGLEFLIYFQGNSAPDKSGLPSDRFSAERTGGSVSTLTIQRTQQEDSAVYLCASSLTGVGAKNIQYFGAGTRLSVL.

The CDR3 sequence is CASSFLAGGPGETQYF. CDR3 nucleotides: TGTGCCAGCAGCTTCCTGGCGGGAGGGCCAGGGGAGACCCAGTACTTC. V gene TRBV7-2 combines with J gene TRBJ2-5, with 9 positions matching TRBD2. The V and J ends lost 3 bases and 5 bases, in that order; junction bases with no gene match: 10. Germline-derived CDR1 and CDR2 are SGHTA and FQGNSA. The CDR3 is 16 amino acids.

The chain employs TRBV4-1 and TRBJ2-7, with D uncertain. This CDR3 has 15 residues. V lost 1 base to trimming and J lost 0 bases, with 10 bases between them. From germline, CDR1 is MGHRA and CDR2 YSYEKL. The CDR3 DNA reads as TGCGCCAGCAGCCAAGGAAACGGTCACTCCTACGAGCAGTACTTC. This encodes CASSQGNGHSYEQYF.

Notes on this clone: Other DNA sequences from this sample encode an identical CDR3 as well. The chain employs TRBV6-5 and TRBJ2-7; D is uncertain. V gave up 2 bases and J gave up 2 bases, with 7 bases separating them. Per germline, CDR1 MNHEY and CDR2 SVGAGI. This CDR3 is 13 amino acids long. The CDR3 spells CASSYPGTYEQYF. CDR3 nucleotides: TGTGCCAGCAGTTACCCAGGAACCTACGAGCAGTACTTC.

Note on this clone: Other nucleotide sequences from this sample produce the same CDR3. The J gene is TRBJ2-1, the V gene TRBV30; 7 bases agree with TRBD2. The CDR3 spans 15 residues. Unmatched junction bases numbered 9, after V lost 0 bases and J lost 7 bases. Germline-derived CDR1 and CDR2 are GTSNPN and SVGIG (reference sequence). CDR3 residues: CAWSVRAGVGNEQFF. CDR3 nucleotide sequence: TGTGCCTGGAGTGTACGCGCGGGGGTAGGGAATGAGCAGTTCTTC.